A single sample is the source of the 28 T cell receptor beta chains below, sequenced in a study of blood T cell repertoires in COVID-19. Using immunoSEQ multiplex PCR, the repertoire was profiled, and TCRdb retains in-frame clones only, with some absent. Here the sample spans 200,000 to 300,000 clones, about four fifths being singletons. The sequenced sample consisted of PBMCs or T cells enriched from blood (not recorded which). Source of these receptors: a woman aged 40 to 55 who had been exposed to COVID-19.

This clone was observed once. This sequence joins TRBV6-5 and TRBJ2-7; a possible D gene is TRBD1 (6 bases). This CDR3 has 16 residues. CDR1 is MNHEY, CDR2 SVGAGI, per germline. V lost 0 bases and J lost 3, with 15 bases in between. CDR3 coding DNA: TGTGCCAGCAGTTACTCGCACAGGGCTTTACGCTACGAGCAGTACTTC. Translated, it gives CASSYSHRALRYEQYF.

This sequence joins TRBV7-9 and TRBJ2-3, with 7 bases that match TRBD1. V gave up 5 bases and J gave up 9 bases; unmatched junction bases: 17. This CDR3 comprises 16 residues. CDR1 and CDR2 from the germline V gene are SEHNR and FQNEAQ (reference sequence). The CDR3 region has the DNA TGTGCCAGCAGCGCCAGACAGGGCCTCTCACAGATAACGCAGTATTTT. It specifies CASSARQGLSQITQYF.

This clone showed up just once. The J gene is TRBJ2-2, the V gene TRBV9, with 7 bases lining up with TRBD1. The germline V gene has CDR1 SGDLS and CDR2 YYNGEE. This CDR3 contains 16 residues. V lost 1 base, J lost 0 bases, and 3 bases stayed unmatched. CDR3 in DNA: TGTGCCAGCAGCGTATTGGGGACAGCGAACACCGGGGAGCTGTTTTTT. Amino acids: CASSVLGTANTGELFF. Based on the CDR3 plus reference TRBV9 and TRBJ2-2, the full variable domain is DSGVTQTPKHLITATGQRVTLRCSPRSGDLSVYWYQQSLDQGLQFLIQYYNGEERAKGNILERFSAQQFPDLHSELNLSSLELGDSALYFCASSVLGTANTGELFFGEGSRLTVL.

The rearrangement links TRBV2 to TRBJ2-1; tentatively, D is TRBD1 (6 bases). Germline lookup yields CDR1 SNHLY and CDR2 FYNNEI. V shed 5 bases and J shed 7 bases, with 9 bases lying between them. The CDR3 length is 12 residues. The CDR3 reads CASSNRVNEQFF. For the CDR3, the DNA is TGTGCCAGCAGTAACAGGGTAAATGAGCAGTTCTTC.

V and J are TRBV7-6 and TRBJ1-6; D is ambiguous. Trimming removed 5 bases at V and 5 bases at J, with 7 bases between. There are 13 residues in the CDR3. Germline CDR1 reads SGHVS; CDR2 reads FNYEAQ. CDR3 nucleotide sequence: TGTGCCAGCAGCCGCGTCCATAATTCACCCCTCCACTTT. This sequence encodes CASSRVHNSPLHF.

The genes are TRBV2 and TRBJ1-2; TRBD1 might be the D (6 bases). Trimming left V 10 bases short and J 4 bases short, with 16 bases between. CDR1 and CDR2 from the germline V gene are SNHLY and FYNNEI. The CDR3 sequence is 13 residues long. CDR3 nucleotides: TGTGCCACCCGGCAGGGGCTAGGCTATGGCTACACCTTC. The encoded protein is CATRQGLGYGYTF.

This clone was found once. The rearrangement joins TRBV19 to TRBJ2-1, with 9 bases fitting TRBD1. After removal of 5 bases from V and 6 bases from J, the junction contained 11 bases not matched to a gene. Germline V gene data show CDR1 as LNHDA and CDR2 as SQIVND (reference sequence). This CDR3 contains 16 residues. The CDR3 nucleotides are TGTGCCAGTAGTCTTGATACGGGACAGGGTCTCAATGAGCAGTTCTTC. Its protein is CASSLDTGQGLNEQFF.

This clone appeared a single time. The rearrangement links TRBV25-1 to TRBJ1-4, with 10 positions matching TRBD1. Germline CDR1 is MGHDK and CDR2 is SYGVNS. Losses at the gene ends were 4 bases for V and 4 bases for J; bases not matched to a gene: 6. This CDR3 comprises 16 residues. The chain's CDR3 is CASSGGTGVVNEKLFF. The CDR3 coding sequence is TGTGCCAGCAGTGGAGGGACAGGGGTTGTTAATGAAAAACTGTTTTTT.

This clone was recorded a few times. The chain couples TRBV13 to TRBJ2-3; possible D gene TRBD2, 7 bases. This CDR3 comprises 17 residues. In germline, CDR1 is PRHDT, CDR2 FYEKMQ (reference sequence). With 4 bases removed from V and 8 bases from J, the gap between germline ends came to 25 bases. In DNA form, the CDR3 reads TGTGCCAGCAGCTACCCCGGGGGCGGGGGCTATCCGGGTACGCAGTATTTT. Encoded protein: CASSYPGGGGYPGTQYF.

This clone was counted once. The chain links TRBV4-1 to TRBJ1-1; TRBD1 aligns across 11 bases. CDR3 length: 15 residues. V shed 3 bases and J 7 bases; nucleotides not matched to a gene: 7. CDR1 MGHRA and CDR2 YSYEKL come from the germline V gene. CDR3 sequence reads: CASSQVRTGGSEAFF. The DNA for the CDR3 is TGCGCCAGCAGCCAGGTCCGGACAGGGGGCAGTGAAGCTTTCTTT.

This rearrangement joins TRBV28 to TRBJ2-1; TRBD1 aligns across 8 bases. V lost 6 bases to trimming and J lost 15 bases; unmatched junction nucleotides: 10. The CDR3 has 12 residues. Germline V lookup: CDR1 MDHEN, CDR2 SYDVKM. The CDR3 protein is CASRVPGQVPFF. CDR3 nucleotides: TGTGCCAGCAGGGTCCCGGGACAGGTTCCGTTCTTC.

The chain carries TRBV18 and TRBJ1-2; D not resolved. Per the germline V gene, CDR1 is KGHSH and CDR2 is LQKENI. The CDR3 loop spans 13 amino acids. V shed 3 bases and J shed 8 bases, with 13 bases lying between them. The CDR3 DNA reads TGTGCCAGCTCACCCGAGGGCTCGGAAGGCTACACCTTC. This sequence encodes CASSPEGSEGYTF.

V usage is TRBV9 and J usage is TRBJ1-2, with D maybe TRBD1 (6 bases). This CDR3 has 12 residues. Germline-derived CDR1 and CDR2 are SGDLS and YYNGEE. Trimming shortened V by 7 bases and J by 6 bases, and 13 bases separated the two germline ends. CDR3 nucleotide sequence: TGTGCCAGCTCCCGGGACAATCATGGCTACACCTTC. This encodes CASSRDNHGYTF.

This sequence joins TRBV6-5 and TRBJ1-6; D unresolved. Per germline, CDR1 MNHEY and CDR2 SVGAGI. The CDR3 extends over 14 amino acids. V was clipped by 6 bases and J by 10 bases, with 16 bases between them. In DNA form, the CDR3 reads TGTGCCAGCAGGTCCGGACGGTCGGGGTCACCCCTCCACTTT. Protein: CASRSGRSGSPLHF.

This chain joins TRBV7-9 and TRBJ1-5; D is unclear. Looked up from germline, CDR1 is SEHNR and CDR2 is FQNEAQ (reference sequence). The CDR3 consists of 13 residues. V lost 0 bases to trimming and J lost 5 bases, with 5 bases between them. In nucleotides, the CDR3 is TGTGCCAGCAGCTTAGCCGGGGATCAGCCCCAGCATTTT. Amino acids: CASSLAGDQPQHF.

The chain recombines TRBV11-1 with TRBJ1-1; 7 nucleotides agree with TRBD1. Trimming at V came to 4 bases and at J to 6 bases, leaving 8 bases not matched to a gene. Per the germline V gene, CDR1 is SGHAT and CDR2 is FQDESV (reference sequence). The CDR3 covers 14 residues. CDR3 protein: CASSYRGVGAEAFF. The CDR3 DNA is TGTGCCAGCAGCTACAGGGGCGTGGGGGCTGAAGCTTTCTTT.

The chain combines TRBV19 with TRBJ1-3; perhaps TRBD1 as D (6 bases). This CDR3 contains 14 residues. Germline-derived CDR1 and CDR2 are LNHDA and SQIVND (reference sequence). With 3 bases removed from V and 2 bases from J, the gap between germline ends came to 8 bases. In nucleotides, the CDR3 is TGTGCCAGTAGTATCTCAGGGGCTGGAAACACCATATATTTT. Protein: CASSISGAGNTIYF.

CDR3 coding DNA: TGTGCCAGCAGCACCCAGGGTTCGGGCACTGAAGCTTTCTTT. Translation gives CASSTQGSGTEAFF. The rearrangement links TRBV7-2 to TRBJ1-1, with a weak D call TRBD1 (5 bases). Germline V gene data show CDR1 as SGHTA and CDR2 as FQGNSA. The length of the CDR3 is 14 residues. Trimming cost V 5 bases and J 4 bases, with 14 bases left between them.

The V call is TRBV28, the J call TRBJ1-5; D ambiguous. Germline lookup yields CDR1 MDHEN and CDR2 SYDVKM. Trimming took off 3 bases at V and 0 bases at J, with 12 bases between the two ends. This CDR3 spans 16 amino acids. CDR3 in DNA: TGTGCCAGCAGTTTCCCAGACTGGTATAGCAATCAGCCCCAGCATTTT. It is translated as CASSFPDWYSNQPQHF.

As to this clone: An end of the junction does not agree with germline; a read error may underlie this. The chain uses TRBV19 and TRBJ1-1; D gene ambiguous. Germline lookup yields CDR1 LNHDA and CDR2 SQIVND (reference sequence). The CDR3 has 15 amino acids. The CDR3 coding sequence is TGTGCCAGTAGGATAGGGCGGGCAATGAACACTGAAGCTTTCTTT. This gives the protein CASRIGRAMNTEAFF.

This clone has only a few counts. V gene TRBV30 combines with J gene TRBJ1-1; D perhaps matches TRBD1 (5 bases). The ends were cut back, 3 bases at V and 1 base at J, with 12 bases in the middle. Germline CDR1 and CDR2: GTSNPN and SVGIG (reference sequence). This CDR3 spans 14 amino acids. CDR3: CAWSRGLSNTEAFF. In nucleotides, the CDR3 is TGTGCCTGGAGCCGGGGACTCTCGAACACTGAAGCTTTCTTT.

V usage is TRBV28 and J usage is TRBJ2-7; TRBD2 agrees at 9 bases. Per germline, CDR1 MDHEN and CDR2 SYDVKM. CDR3 length: 14 residues. Trimming cost V 2 bases and J 7 bases; bases outside gene matches: 6. The CDR3 DNA follows: TGTGCCAGCAGTTTACCCGGGACTAGCAGGGAGCAGTACTTC. Protein: CASSLPGTSREQYF.

This chain links TRBV6-5 with TRBJ1-1; TRBD1 matches 7 bases. V was pared by 2 bases and J by 2 bases, with 5 bases of the junction left unmatched. The CDR3 has 15 amino acids. The germline V gene has CDR1 MNHEY and CDR2 SVGAGI. CDR3 amino acids: CASSYVGGVNTEAFF. CDR3 bases: TGTGCCAGCAGTTACGTAGGGGGCGTCAACACTGAAGCTTTCTTT.

The table lists this clone with a count of one. The chain links TRBV19 to TRBJ1-2; D uncertain. Looked up from germline, CDR1 is LNHDA and CDR2 is SQIVND (reference sequence). The CDR3 is 13 residues long. V was shortened by 3 bases and J by 14 bases, with 19 bases between the two germline ends. CDR3 sequence (DNA): TGTGCCAGTAGTATCCCCCCCGCGCGCGCCTTAACCTTC. The encoded protein is CASSIPPARALTF.

The V call is TRBV11-2, the J call TRBJ2-1; tentative D call: TRBD1 (6 bases). Germline CDR1 SGHAT, CDR2 FQNNGV. There are 12 residues in the CDR3. The V gene lost 1 base and the J gene lost 12 bases, with 10 bases spanning the gap. The CDR3 region has the DNA TGTGCCAGCAGCTTAGTCAGGACAGCGCAGTTCTTC. This encodes CASSLVRTAQFF.

V usage is TRBV15 and J usage is TRBJ1-1; TRBD1 matches 9 bases. V was pared by 3 bases and J by 4 bases, with 6 bases of the junction left unmatched. The CDR3 has 15 amino acids. From germline, CDR1 is LNHNV and CDR2 YYDKDF (reference sequence). CDR3 loop: CATSSRTGGGTEAFF. The CDR3 DNA follows: TGTGCCACCAGCAGCCGTACAGGGGGCGGCACTGAAGCTTTCTTT.

V is TRBV10-3 and J is TRBJ1-5, with no clear D. The CDR3 extends over 13 amino acids. V lost 0 bases and J 5 bases, leaving 5 bases between the germline ends. The germline gives CDR1 ENHRY, CDR2 SYGVKD. The CDR3 bases are TGTGCCATCAGTGAGTCGGCGGATCAGCCCCAGCATTTT. Translating gives CAISESADQPQHF.

The sample holds a few counts of this clone. The rearrangement joins TRBV4-2 to TRBJ1-6; D perhaps matches TRBD1 (6 bases). The CDR3 spans 16 residues. CDR1 is LGHNA and CDR2 is YNFKEQ in the germline V gene. The V end lost 5 bases, the J end lost 1 base, and 12 bases lay between the germline ends. The DNA for the CDR3 is TGTGCCAGCAGCTCCTCACAGGGTTCCTATAATTCACCCCTCCACTTT. Translating gives CASSSSQGSYNSPLHF.